This T cell receptor beta chain comes out of a study of shared clonotypes between healthy human individuals. Study-level information: Three CD4 naive, three CD4 memory, two CD8 naive and one CD8 memory plate were used per donor. Study-wide points: The sole specimen, blood, was sampled, and tissue repertoires likely differ.

Germline CDR1 is MNHNY and CDR2 is SVGAGI (reference sequence). This CDR3 contains 13 residues. The V gene lost 4 bases and the J gene lost 6 bases, with 9 bases spanning the gap. Method: immunoSEQ multiplex PCR; TCRdb's copy keeps in-frame clones and lacks some. The sample has 2 million to 2.5 million clones; more than 80% are singletons. With regard to this clone: What it binds is not known.

The chain carries TRBV6-6 and TRBJ2-2; D unresolved. The TCR comes from a man between 18 and 29 years old in good health. Some clones in this sample may be carry-over from other donors' samples. Material: naive CD4+ T cells from PBMCs. Documented subset: CD45RA+ positively selected. The CDR3: CASSSMGAGELFF. The CDR3 DNA sequence: TGTGCCAGCAGTTCGATGGGCGCCGGGGAGCTGTTTTTT.